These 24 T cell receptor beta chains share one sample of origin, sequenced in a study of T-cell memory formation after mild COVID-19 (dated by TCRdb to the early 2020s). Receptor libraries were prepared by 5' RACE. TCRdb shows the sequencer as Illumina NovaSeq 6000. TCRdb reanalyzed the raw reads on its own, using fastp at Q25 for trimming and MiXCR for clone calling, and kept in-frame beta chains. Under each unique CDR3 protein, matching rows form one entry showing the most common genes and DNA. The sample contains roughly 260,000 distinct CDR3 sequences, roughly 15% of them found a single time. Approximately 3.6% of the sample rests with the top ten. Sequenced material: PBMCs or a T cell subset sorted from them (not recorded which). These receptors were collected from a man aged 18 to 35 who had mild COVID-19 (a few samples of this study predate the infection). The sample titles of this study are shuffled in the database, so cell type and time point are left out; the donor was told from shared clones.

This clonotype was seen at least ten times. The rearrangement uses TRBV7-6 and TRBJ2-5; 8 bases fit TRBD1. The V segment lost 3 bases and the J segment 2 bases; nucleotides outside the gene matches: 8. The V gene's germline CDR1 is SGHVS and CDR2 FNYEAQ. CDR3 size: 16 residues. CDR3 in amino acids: CASSFNRGSQQETQYF. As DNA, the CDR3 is TGTGCCAGCAGCTTTAACAGGGGGTCTCAACAAGAGACCCAGTACTTC.

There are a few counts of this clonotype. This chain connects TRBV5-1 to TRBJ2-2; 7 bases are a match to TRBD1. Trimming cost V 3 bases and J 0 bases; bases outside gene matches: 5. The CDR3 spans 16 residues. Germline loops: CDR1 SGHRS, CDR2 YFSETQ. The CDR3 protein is CASSSGTAANTGELFF. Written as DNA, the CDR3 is TGCGCCAGCAGCTCCGGGACAGCGGCGAACACCGGGGAGCTGTTTTTT.

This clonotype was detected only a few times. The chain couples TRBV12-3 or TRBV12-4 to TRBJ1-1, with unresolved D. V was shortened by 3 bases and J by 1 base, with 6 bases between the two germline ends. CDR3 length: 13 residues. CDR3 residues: CASSFYTNTEAFF. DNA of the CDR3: TGTGCCAGCAGTTTCTATACGAACACTGAAGCTTTCTTT.

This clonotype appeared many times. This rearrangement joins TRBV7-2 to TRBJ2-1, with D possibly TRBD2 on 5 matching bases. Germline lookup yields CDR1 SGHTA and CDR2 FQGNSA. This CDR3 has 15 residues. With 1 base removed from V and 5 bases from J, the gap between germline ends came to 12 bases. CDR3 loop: CASSLDPSPHNEQFF. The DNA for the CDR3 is TGTGCCAGCAGCTTAGATCCTAGCCCCCACAATGAGCAGTTCTTC.

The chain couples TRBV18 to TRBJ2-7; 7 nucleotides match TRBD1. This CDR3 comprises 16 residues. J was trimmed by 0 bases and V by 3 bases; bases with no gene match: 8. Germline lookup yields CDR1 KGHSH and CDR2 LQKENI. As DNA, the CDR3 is TGTGCCAGCTCACCCATTTTTGGGACAGCCTCCTACGAGCAGTACTTC. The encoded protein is CASSPIFGTASYEQYF.

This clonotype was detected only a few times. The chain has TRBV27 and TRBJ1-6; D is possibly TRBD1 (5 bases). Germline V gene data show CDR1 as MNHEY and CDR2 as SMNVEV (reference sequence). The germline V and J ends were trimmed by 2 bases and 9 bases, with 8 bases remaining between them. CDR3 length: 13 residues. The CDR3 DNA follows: TGTGCCAGCAGTTTAAGGGGTAGTTCACCCCTCCACTTT. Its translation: CASSLRGSSPLHF.

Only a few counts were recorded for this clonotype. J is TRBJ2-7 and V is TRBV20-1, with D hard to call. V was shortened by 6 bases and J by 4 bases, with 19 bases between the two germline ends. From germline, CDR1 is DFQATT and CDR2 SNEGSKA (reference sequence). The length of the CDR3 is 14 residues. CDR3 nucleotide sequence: TGCAGTGCGCCCCACCCCGGGTCTGTATACGAGCAGTACTTC. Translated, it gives CSAPHPGSVYEQYF.

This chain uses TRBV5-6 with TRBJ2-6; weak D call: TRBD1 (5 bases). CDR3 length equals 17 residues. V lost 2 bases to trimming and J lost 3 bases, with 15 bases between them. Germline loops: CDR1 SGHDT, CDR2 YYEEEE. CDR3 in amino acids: CASSFGFWGGGANVLTF. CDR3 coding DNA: TGTGCCAGCAGCTTCGGGTTCTGGGGCGGTGGGGCCAACGTCCTGACTTTC.

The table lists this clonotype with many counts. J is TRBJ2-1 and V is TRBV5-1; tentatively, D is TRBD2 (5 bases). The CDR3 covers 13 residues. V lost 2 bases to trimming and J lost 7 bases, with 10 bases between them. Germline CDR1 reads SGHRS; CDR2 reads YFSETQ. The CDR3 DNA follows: TGCGCCAGCAGCTTCTTCCCGGGGAATGAGCAGTTCTTC. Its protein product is CASSFFPGNEQFF.

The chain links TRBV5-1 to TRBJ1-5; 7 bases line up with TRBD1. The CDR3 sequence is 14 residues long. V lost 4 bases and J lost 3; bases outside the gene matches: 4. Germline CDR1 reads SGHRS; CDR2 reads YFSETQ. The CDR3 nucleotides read TGCGCCAGCAGCGAAACAGGGGCCAATCAGCCCCAGCATTTT. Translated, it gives CASSETGANQPQHF.

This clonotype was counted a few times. In DNA, the CDR3 is TGCGCCAGCAGCGGTACTTTGGGTGATGGTACTGAAGCTTTCTTT. Translating gives CASSGTLGDGTEAFF. The genes are TRBV5-1 and TRBJ1-1; D gene uncertain. Germline-derived CDR1 and CDR2 are SGHRS and YFSETQ. The CDR3 is 15 residues long. V was clipped by 4 bases and J by 5 bases, with 18 bases between them.

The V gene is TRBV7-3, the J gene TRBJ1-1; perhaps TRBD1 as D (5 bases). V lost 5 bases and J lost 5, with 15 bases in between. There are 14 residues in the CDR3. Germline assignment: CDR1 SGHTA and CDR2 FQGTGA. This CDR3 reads CASSPGGAETEAFF. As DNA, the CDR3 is TGTGCCAGCAGCCCAGGAGGGGCGGAGACTGAAGCTTTCTTT.

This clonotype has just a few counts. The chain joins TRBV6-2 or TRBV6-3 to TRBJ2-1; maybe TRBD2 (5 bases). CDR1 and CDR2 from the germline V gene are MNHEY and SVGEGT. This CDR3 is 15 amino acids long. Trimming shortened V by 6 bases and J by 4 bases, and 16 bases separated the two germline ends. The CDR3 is CASSPTFRGYNEQFF. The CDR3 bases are TGTGCCAGCAGCCCCACCTTCCGGGGTTACAATGAGCAGTTCTTC.

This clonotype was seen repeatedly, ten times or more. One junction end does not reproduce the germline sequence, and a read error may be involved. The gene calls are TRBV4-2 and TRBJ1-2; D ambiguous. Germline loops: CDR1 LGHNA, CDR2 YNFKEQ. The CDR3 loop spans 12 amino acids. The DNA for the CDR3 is TGTGCCAGCAGCCGCACTGCGGGTGGCTACGCCTTC. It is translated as CASSRTAGGYAF.

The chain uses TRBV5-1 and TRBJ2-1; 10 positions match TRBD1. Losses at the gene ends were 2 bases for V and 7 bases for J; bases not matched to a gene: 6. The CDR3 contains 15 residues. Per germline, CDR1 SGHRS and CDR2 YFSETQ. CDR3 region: CASSFGDRGPNEQFF. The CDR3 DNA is TGCGCCAGCAGCTTTGGGGACAGGGGTCCTAATGAGCAGTTCTTC.

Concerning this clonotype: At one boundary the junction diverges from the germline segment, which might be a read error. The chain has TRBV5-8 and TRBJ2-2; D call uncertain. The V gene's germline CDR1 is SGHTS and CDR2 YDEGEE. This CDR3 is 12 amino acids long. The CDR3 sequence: CASSLDGGELFF. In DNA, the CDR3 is TGTGCCAGCAGTTTGGACGGCGGGGAGCTGTTTTTT.

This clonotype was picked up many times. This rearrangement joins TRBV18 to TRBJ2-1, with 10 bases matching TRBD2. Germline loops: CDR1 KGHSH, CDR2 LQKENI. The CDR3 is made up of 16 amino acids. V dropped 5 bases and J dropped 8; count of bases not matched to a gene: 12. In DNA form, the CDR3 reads TGTGCCAGCTCAAAGAGGCTAGCGGGGGCCGCTGATGAGCAGTTCTTC. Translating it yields CASSKRLAGAADEQFF.

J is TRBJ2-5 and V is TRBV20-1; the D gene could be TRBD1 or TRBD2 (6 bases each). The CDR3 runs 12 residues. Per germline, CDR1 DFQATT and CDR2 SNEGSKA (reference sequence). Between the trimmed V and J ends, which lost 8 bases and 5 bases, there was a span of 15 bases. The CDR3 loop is CSSPRGLETQYF. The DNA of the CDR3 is TGCAGTTCCCCCCGGGGGCTGGAGACCCAGTACTTC.

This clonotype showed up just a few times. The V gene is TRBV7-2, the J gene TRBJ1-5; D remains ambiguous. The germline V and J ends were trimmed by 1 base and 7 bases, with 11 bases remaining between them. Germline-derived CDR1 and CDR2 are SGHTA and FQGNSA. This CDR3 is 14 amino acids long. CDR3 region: CASSLDKQRQPQHF. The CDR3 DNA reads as TGTGCCAGCAGCTTAGATAAACAGCGACAGCCCCAGCATTTT.

The CDR3 loop is CASSWTGQGDYEQYF. CDR3 nucleotide sequence: TGTGCCAGCAGCTGGACGGGACAGGGTGACTACGAGCAGTACTTC. V usage is TRBV7-9 and J usage is TRBJ2-7, with TRBD1 matching 9 bases. Germline V gene sequence: CDR1 SEHNR, CDR2 FQNEAQ (reference sequence). Losses at the gene ends were 4 bases for V and 3 bases for J; bases not matched to a gene: 7. CDR3 length: 15 residues.

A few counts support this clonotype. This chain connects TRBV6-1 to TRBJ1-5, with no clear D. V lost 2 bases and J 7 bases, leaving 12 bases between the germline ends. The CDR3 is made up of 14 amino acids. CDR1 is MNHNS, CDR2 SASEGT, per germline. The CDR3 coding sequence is TGTGCCAGCAGTGAAAGTTCGGGGAGCCAGCCCCAGCATTTT. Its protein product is CASSESSGSQPQHF.

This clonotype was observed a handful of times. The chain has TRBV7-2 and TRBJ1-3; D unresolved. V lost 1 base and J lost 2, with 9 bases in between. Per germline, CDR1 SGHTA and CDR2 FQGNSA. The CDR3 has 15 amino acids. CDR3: CASSLDRGTGNTIYF. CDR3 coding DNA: TGTGCCAGCAGCTTAGATCGAGGTACTGGAAACACCATATATTTT.

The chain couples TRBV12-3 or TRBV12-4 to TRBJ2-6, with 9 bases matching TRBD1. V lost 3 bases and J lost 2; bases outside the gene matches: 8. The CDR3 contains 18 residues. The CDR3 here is CASSFGGTGNTGANVLTF. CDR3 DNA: TGTGCCAGCAGTTTCGGTGGGACAGGGAACACTGGGGCCAACGTCCTGACTTTC.

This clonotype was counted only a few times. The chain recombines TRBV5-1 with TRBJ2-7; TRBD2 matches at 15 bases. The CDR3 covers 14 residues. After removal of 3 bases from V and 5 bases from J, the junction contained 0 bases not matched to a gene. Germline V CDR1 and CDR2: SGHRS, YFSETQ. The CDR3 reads CASSWTSGGDEQYF. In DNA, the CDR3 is TGCGCCAGCAGCTGGACTAGCGGGGGGGACGAGCAGTACTTC.